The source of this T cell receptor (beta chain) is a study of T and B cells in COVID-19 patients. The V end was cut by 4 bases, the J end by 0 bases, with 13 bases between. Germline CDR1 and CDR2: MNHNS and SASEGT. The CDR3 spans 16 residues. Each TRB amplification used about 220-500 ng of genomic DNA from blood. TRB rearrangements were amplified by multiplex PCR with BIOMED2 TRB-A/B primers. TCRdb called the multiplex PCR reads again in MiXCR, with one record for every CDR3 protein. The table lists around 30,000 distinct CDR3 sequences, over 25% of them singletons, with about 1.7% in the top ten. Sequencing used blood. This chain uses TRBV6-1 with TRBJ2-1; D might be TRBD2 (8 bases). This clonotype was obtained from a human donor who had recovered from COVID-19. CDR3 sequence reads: CASSAGGGGSYNEQFF. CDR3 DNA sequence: TGTGCCAGCAGTGCGGGAGGGGGCGGCTCCTACAATGAGCAGTTCTTC.